This is a list of T cell receptor beta chains from one sample in a study of regulatory T cells in long-lasting Graves disease. TCRdb passed the multiplex PCR reads through MiXCR, listing each CDR3 protein once. This sample has 350,000 to 450,000 distinct CDR3 sequences; over 15% occur once, and the top ten carry less than 35%. This sample also appeared in a second study, on T cells in Graves' hyperthyroidism and ophthalmopathy.

Here the sequenced sample was peripheral blood mononuclear cells (PBMCs), taken at new diagnosis, from a patient treated with antithyroid drugs. The receptors stem from a man in his forties with Graves disease. CDR3s include the opening cysteine and the closing phenylalanine or tryptophan. D genes are given only for firm matches. Some rows mark clone size as missing; the rest say once, few, many or name a class of expanded clone.

clone size: many; D gene: TRBD2; J gene: TRBJ2-5; V gene: TRBV7-2; CDR3 protein: CASSLELAGAPTQYF; CDR3 DNA: TGTGCCAGCAGCTTAGAACTAGCGGGGGCCCCTACCCAGTACTTC
clone size: -; D gene: -; J gene: TRBJ2-2; V gene: TRBV29-1; CDR3 protein: CSGTGAANTGELFF; CDR3 DNA: TGCAGCGGGACCGGGGCCGCGAACACCGGGGAGCTGTTTTTT
clone size: -; D gene: TRBD2; J gene: TRBJ2-1; V gene: TRBV20-1; CDR3 protein: CSASRLAGENEQFF; CDR3 DNA: TGCAGTGCTAGTAGACTAGCGGGAGAGAATGAGCAGTTCTTC
clone size: -; D gene: TRBD2; J gene: TRBJ2-3; V gene: TRBV27; CDR3 protein: CASSSGLAGATDTQYF; CDR3 DNA: TGTGCCAGCAGTTCTGGACTAGCGGGAGCAACAGATACGCAGTATTTT
clone size: few; D gene: -; J gene: TRBJ2-2; V gene: TRBV3-2; CDR3 protein: CASRQQTGRAGELFF; CDR3 DNA: TGTGCCAGCAGGCAACAGACAGGGAGGGCCGGGGAGCTGTTTTTT
clone size: many; D gene: TRBD1; J gene: TRBJ2-7; V gene: TRBV29-1; CDR3 protein: CSVDIGDRGDYEQYF; CDR3 DNA: TGCAGCGTTGATATCGGGGACAGGGGGGACTACGAGCAGTACTTC
clone size: many; D gene: TRBD1; J gene: TRBJ1-6; V gene: TRBV2; CDR3 protein: CASSDERGPSSYNSPLHF; CDR3 DNA: TGTGCCAGCAGTGACGAAAGGGGGCCCAGCTCCTATAATTCACCCCTCCACTTT
clone size: many; D gene: -; J gene: TRBJ2-3; V gene: TRBV2; CDR3 protein: CASSVYRGTDTQYF; CDR3 DNA: TGTGCCAGCAGCGTATACAGGGGCACAGATACGCAGTATTTT
clone size: -; D gene: TRBD2; J gene: TRBJ2-7; V gene: TRBV20-1; CDR3 protein: CSARDRRDGRASYEQYF; CDR3 DNA: TGCAGTGCTAGAGATAGGAGGGACGGGAGGGCATCCTACGAGCAGTACTTC
clone size: many; D gene: -; J gene: TRBJ2-3; V gene: TRBV10-3; CDR3 protein: CAISPASTDTQYF; CDR3 DNA: TGTGCCATCAGTCCGGCCAGCACAGATACGCAGTATTTT
clone size: once; D gene: -; J gene: TRBJ2-3; V gene: TRBV27; CDR3 protein: CASSSDRYGGHTDTQYF; CDR3 DNA: TGTGCCAGCAGCTCTGACCGATACGGGGGCCACACAGATACGCAGTATTTT
clone size: many; D gene: -; J gene: TRBJ1-3; V gene: TRBV20-1; CDR3 protein: CSADYMGAGNTIYF; CDR3 DNA: TGCAGTGCCGACTATATGGGCGCTGGAAACACCATATATTTT
clone size: -; D gene: TRBD1; J gene: TRBJ2-3; V gene: TRBV5-1; CDR3 protein: CASRARWGQGGDTQYF; CDR3 DNA: TGCGCCAGCAGGGCCCGGTGGGGACAGGGTGGAGATACGCAGTATTTT
clone size: -; D gene: TRBD1; J gene: TRBJ2-5; V gene: TRBV20-1; CDR3 protein: CRARSHRGETQYF; CDR3 DNA: TGCCGTGCTAGGTCGCACAGGGGGGAGACCCAGTACTTC
clone size: -; D gene: TRBD2; J gene: TRBJ2-5; V gene: TRBV24-1; CDR3 protein: CATSDLLEAGGPETQYF; CDR3 DNA: TGTGCCACCAGTGATTTGCTGGAAGCGGGGGGGCCGGAGACCCAGTACTTC
clone size: many; D gene: -; J gene: TRBJ2-4; V gene: TRBV30; CDR3 protein: CAWYYREGDIQYF; CDR3 DNA: TGTGCCTGGTATTACAGGGAGGGCGACATTCAGTACTTC
clone size: -; D gene: -; J gene: TRBJ2-3; V gene: TRBV7-2; CDR3 protein: CASSLSHFVSDTQYF; CDR3 DNA: TGTGCCAGCAGCTTGTCCCACTTCGTATCAGATACGCAGTATTTT
clone size: few; D gene: -; J gene: TRBJ1-1; V gene: TRBV11-2; CDR3 protein: CASSLGVSGTEAFF; CDR3 DNA: TGTGCCAGCAGCTTAGGAGTATCAGGCACTGAAGCTTTCTTT
clone size: many; D gene: TRBD1; J gene: TRBJ2-3; V gene: TRBV5-1; CDR3 protein: CASSFDRGTDTQYF; CDR3 DNA: TGCGCCAGCAGTTTCGACAGGGGCACAGATACGCAGTATTTT